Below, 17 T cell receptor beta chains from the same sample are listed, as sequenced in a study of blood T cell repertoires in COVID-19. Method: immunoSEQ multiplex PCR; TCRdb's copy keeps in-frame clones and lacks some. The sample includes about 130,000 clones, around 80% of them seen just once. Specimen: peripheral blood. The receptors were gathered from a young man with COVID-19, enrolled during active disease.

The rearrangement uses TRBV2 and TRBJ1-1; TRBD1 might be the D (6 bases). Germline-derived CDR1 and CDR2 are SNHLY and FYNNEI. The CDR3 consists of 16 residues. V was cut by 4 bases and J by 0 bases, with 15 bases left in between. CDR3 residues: CASSVSRGVMNTEAFF. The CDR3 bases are TGTGCCAGCAGTGTTTCCAGGGGAGTGATGAACACTGAAGCTTTCTTT.

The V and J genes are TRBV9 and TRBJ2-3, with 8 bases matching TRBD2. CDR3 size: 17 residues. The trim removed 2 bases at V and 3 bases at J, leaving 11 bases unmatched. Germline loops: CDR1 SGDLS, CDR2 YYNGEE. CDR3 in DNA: TGTGCCAGCAGCGTTTCACCTCGGGGGGGCAGGACAGATACGCAGTATTTT. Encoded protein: CASSVSPRGGRTDTQYF.

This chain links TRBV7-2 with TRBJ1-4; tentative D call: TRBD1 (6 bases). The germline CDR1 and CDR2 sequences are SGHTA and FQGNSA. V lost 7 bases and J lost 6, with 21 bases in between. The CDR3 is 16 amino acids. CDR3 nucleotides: TGTGCCAGCACCCAGAACAGGACAGTCGGCGATGAAAAACTGTTTTTT. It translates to CASTQNRTVGDEKLFF.

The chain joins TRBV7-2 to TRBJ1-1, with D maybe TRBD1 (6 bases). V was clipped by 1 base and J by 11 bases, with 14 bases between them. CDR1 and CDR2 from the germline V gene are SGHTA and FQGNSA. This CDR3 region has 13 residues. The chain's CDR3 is CASSLERGKRAFF. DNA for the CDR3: TGTGCCAGCAGCTTAGAAAGGGGGAAGAGGGCTTTCTTT. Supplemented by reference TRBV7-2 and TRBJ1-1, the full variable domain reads GAGVSQSPSNKVTEKGKDVELRCDPISGHTALYWYRQSLGQGLEFLIYFQGNSAPDKSGLPSDRFSAERTGGSVSTLTIQRTQQEDSAVYLCASSLERGKRAFFGQGTRLTVV.

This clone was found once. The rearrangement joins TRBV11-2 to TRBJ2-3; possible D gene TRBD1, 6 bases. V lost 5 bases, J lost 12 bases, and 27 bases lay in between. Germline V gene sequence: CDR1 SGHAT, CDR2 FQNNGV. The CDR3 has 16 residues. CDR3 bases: TGTGCCAGCAGCCCCCTCCGGGACATACACATACGGGCACAGTATTTT. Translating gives CASSPLRDIHIRAQYF.

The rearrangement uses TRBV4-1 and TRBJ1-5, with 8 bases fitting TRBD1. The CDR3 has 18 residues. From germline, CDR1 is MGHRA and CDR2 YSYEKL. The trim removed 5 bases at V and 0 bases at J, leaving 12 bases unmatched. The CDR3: CASSGGRQGPYSNQPQHF. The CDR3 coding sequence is TGCGCCAGCAGCGGAGGCCGACAGGGGCCCTATAGCAATCAGCCCCAGCATTTT.

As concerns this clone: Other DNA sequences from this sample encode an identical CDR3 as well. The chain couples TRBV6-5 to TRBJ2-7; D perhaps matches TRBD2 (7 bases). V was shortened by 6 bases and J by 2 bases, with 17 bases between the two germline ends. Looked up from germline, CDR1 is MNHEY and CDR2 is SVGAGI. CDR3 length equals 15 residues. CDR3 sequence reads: CASSRLAGAPYEQYF. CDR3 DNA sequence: TGTGCCAGCAGCCGTTTGGCGGGGGCTCCCTACGAGCAGTACTTC.

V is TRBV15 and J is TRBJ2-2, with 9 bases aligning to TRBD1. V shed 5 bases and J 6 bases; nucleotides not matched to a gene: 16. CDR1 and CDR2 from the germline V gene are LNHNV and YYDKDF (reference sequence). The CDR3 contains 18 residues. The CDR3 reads CATSLPPGQGIGAGELFF. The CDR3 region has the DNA TGTGCCACCAGCTTGCCCCCGGGACAGGGAATCGGCGCCGGGGAGCTGTTTTTT. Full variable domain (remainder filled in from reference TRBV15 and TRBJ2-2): DAMVIQNPRYQVTQFGKPVTLSCSQTLNHNVMYWYQQKSSQAPKLLFHYYDKDFNNEADTPDNFQSRRPNTSFCFLDIRSPGLGDTAMYLCATSLPPGQGIGAGELFFGEGSRLTVL.

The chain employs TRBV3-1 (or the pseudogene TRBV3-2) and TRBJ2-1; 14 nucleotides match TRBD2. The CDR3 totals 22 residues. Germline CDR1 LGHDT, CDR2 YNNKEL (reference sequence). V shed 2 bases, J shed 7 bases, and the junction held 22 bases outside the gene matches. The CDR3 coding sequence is TGTGCCAGCAGCCAATGGGGGGTGTTTGGGACTAGCGGGAGACAGGCGGGAAATGAGCAGTTCTTC. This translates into CASSQWGVFGTSGRQAGNEQFF.

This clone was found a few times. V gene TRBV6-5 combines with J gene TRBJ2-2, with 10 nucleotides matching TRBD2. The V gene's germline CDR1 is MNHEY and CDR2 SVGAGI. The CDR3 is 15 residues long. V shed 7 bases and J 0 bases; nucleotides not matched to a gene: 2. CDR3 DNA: TGTGCCAGCACCGGGACTAGCGCGAACACCGGGGAGCTGTTTTTT. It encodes CASTGTSANTGELFF.

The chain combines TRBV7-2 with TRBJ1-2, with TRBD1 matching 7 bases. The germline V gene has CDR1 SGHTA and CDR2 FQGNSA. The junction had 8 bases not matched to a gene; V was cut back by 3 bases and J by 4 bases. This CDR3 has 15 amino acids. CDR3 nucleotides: TGTGCCAGCAGCTTTACTGCAGGGGGATCCTATGGCTACACCTTC. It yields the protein CASSFTAGGSYGYTF.

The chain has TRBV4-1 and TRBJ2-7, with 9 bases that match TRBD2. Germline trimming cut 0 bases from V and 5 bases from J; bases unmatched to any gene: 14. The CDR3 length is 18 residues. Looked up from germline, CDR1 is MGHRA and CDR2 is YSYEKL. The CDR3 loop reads CASSQDRGGRALFDEQYF. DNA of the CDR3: TGCGCCAGCAGCCAAGACAGAGGCGGGAGGGCCTTGTTCGACGAGCAGTACTTC.

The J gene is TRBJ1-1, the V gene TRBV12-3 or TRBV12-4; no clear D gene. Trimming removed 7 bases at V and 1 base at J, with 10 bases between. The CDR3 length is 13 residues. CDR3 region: CASTSDKNTEAFF. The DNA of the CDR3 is TGTGCCAGCACCTCCGACAAGAACACTGAAGCTTTCTTT.

In DNA, the CDR3 is TGTGCCAGCAGCCCCTTCCGGACAGGGGGCAAGTTCTTC. Its translation is CASSPFRTGGKFF. The chain uses TRBV13 and TRBJ2-1, with 11 bases aligning to TRBD1. The CDR3 length is 13 residues. With V trimmed by 5 bases and J by 14 bases, 8 bases remained unmatched. The germline CDR1 and CDR2 sequences are PRHDT and FYEKMQ (reference sequence).

In DNA, the CDR3 is TGTGCCAGCAGTTCCTTACAGGGGAGGTATGGCTACACCTTC. It translates to CASSSLQGRYGYTF. This chain connects TRBV6-6 to TRBJ1-2, with TRBD1 identical over 7 bases. The CDR3 totals 14 residues. Germline V gene lookup returns CDR1 MNHNY and CDR2 SVGAGI (reference sequence). V gave up 4 bases and J gave up 5 bases; unmatched junction bases: 7.

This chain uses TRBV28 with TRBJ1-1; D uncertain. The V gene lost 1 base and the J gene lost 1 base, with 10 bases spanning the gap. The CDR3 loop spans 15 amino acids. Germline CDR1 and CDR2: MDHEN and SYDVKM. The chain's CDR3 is CASSLYRVWNTEAFF. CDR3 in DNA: TGTGCCAGCAGTTTATACCGGGTCTGGAACACTGAAGCTTTCTTT.

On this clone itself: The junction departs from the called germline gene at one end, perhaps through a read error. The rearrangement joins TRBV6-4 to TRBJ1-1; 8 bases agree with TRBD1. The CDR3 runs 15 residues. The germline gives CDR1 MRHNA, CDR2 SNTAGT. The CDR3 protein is CARSELDRVNTEAFF. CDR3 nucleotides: TGTGCCAGGAGTGAATTGGACAGGGTGAACACTGAAGCTTTCTTT.